This T cell receptor beta chain was captured by sequencing in a study of T-cell reconstitution after alpha-beta-depleted transplantation in children. Points from the study as a whole: Surviving recipient T cells and thymic progenitors accounted for the high day-60 TCRbeta diversity observed in some patients. Where alpha-beta T cells came from about two months after transplant was reportedly several hundred expanded graft clones. It was newly produced T cells that mostly accounted for T-cell counts and diversity one year after transplant.

The V gene's germline CDR1 is DFQATT and CDR2 SNEGSKA (reference sequence). The CDR3 covers 19 residues. V trimming: 1 base; J trimming: 3 bases; junction bases outside the gene matches: 13. This clonotype showed up many times. The antigen remains undetermined. TCRbeta library preparation incorporated unique molecular identifiers. One entry per CDR3 protein results from TCRdb running MiXCR on the PCR reads. Of some 300,000 distinct CDR3 sequences listed, around 7.3% are singletons. This clonotype was sampled from a female patient between 2 and 15 years old who had a stem cell transplant for Fanconi anemia, so the T cells may come from the graft donor. Source: peripheral blood, taken 360 days after TCRalphabeta/CD19-depleted stem cell transplant. This chain uses TRBV20-1 with TRBJ2-7; 15 bases are shared with TRBD2. The CDR3 coding sequence is TGCAGTGCTAGAGGGGGGACTAGCGGGAGGCGGCCTCCCGTCTACGAGCAGTACTTC. It yields the protein CSARGGTSGRRPPVYEQYF.